This entry is about one T cell receptor beta chain. Its antigen remains undetermined. No much larger clonotype is one base removed from it; base qualities were not supplied. CDR1 LNHNV and CDR2 YYDKDF were looked up in the germline V gene (reference sequence). The CDR3 spans 15 residues, from the cysteine through the phenylalanine. Just the 45-base CDR3 DNA is kept, in frame starting at base 1. V is pared back by 11 bases and J by 0 bases, with 14 bases lying between the germline termini. Peripheral blood CD8+ and CD4+ T cells from healthy donors, Susac syndrome patients and multiple sclerosis patients were profiled by high-throughput TCR beta sequencing. Recently defined diagnostic criteria for definite or probable disease were met by the Susac syndrome patients. CD8+ TEMRA cells were enriched by FACS, while bulk CD8+ and CD4+ T cells were purified by magnetic negative isolation. Blood was drawn into EDTA tubes, processed within 24 hours, and PBMCs were isolated by density gradient centrifugation. PBMCs intended for TCR sequencing were cryopreserved in liquid nitrogen and were subsequently thawed in a 37 degrees C water bath. The sorted or isolated CD4+, CD8+ and CD8+ TEMRA cells had a purity of 90% or higher.

The data are from a study of CD8 T cells in Susac syndrome (dated by TCRdb to 2018 to 2020). For the study in its entirety: Among the Susac syndrome patients who were sequenced, clinically active disease was present in about 6 and clinical remission was observed in under ten. Clonality of the CD8+ T cell repertoire was compared between over 10 healthy donors, approximately 14 Susac syndrome patients and approximately 16 multiple sclerosis patients. At blood withdrawal, Susac syndrome patients were either therapy-naive, taking corticosteroids (in some cases with IVIg as well), or taking IVIg alone. Repertoire sequencing was used to test whether CD8+ T cell activation and differentiation in Susac syndrome was antigen driven.

Here is what the overall study found, with its caveats: The number of individuals in the TCR sequencing and HLA analysis was acknowledged as relatively small. CD8+ repertoires in Susac syndrome showed clonal expansion, which was highest in CD8+ TEMRA cells and was greater in clinically active patients than in remitting patients. Sixteen Susac-specific public clones were identified in the total CD8+ repertoire, and five or six Susac-specific public clones were identified in the CD8+ TEMRA repertoire.

RNA was extracted using the RNeasy kit, and about 0.45 to 1 ug of the RNA was reverse transcribed with random hexamers. The immunoSEQ multiplex PCR assay, covering 54 Vbeta and 13 Jbeta segments, was used to amplify TCR beta CDR3 regions. PCR amplification bias was corrected by using a synthetic template baseline for primer optimization and computational correction. Per the authors' processing: Only productive sequences were kept, with reads annotated to V, D and J genes according to IMGT and analyzed in immunoSEQ Analyzer. Clonality was calculated as one minus the Shannon entropy normalized by log2 of the number of productive unique sequences. For each patient and control, public and private clones were evaluated among the 100 most prevalent clones. Clones were defined as Susac-specific if absent from the healthy and MS cohorts, from around 1,000 published viral clones and from other ImmuneACCESS disease sequences. In-frame beta chains were kept once TCRdb had trimmed the public reads at Q25 with fastp and called clones with MiXCR. Each CDR3 protein gets just one entry, which takes the most common genes and DNA from the rows behind it. It is TCRdb's table, rather than the study itself, that gives the V and J calls and clone size. In all, the sample holds under 70,000 distinct CDR3 sequences, and about 95% of those were seen once. Less than 0.8% of the sample rests with the top ten.

The sequenced sample was CD8+ T cells from PBMCs. The rearrangement joined TRBV15 to TRBJ1-6; the D gene identity is not certain. The TCR originated in a human donor with Susac syndrome. Here the CDR3 is given as CAVRTESSYNSPLHF. The DNA sequence is as follows: TGTGCCGTAAGGACGGAGAGCTCCTATAATTCACCCCTCCACTTT.